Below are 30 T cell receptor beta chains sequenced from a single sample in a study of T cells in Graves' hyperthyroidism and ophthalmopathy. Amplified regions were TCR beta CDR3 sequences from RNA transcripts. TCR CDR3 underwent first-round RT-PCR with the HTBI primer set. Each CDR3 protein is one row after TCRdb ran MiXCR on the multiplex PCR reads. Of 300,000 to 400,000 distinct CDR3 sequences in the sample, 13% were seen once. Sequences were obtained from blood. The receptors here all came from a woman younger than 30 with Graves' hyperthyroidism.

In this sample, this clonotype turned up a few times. The CDR3 DNA reads TGCGCCAGCAGTGAGCCAGCTTACACAGATACGCAGTATTTT. Protein: CASSEPAYTDTQYF. The gene calls are TRBV10-2 and TRBJ2-3; D unresolved. Trimming pared 2 bases from V and 2 bases from J, leaving 8 bases between. Per the germline V gene, CDR1 is WSHSY and CDR2 is SAAADI. The CDR3 has 14 residues.

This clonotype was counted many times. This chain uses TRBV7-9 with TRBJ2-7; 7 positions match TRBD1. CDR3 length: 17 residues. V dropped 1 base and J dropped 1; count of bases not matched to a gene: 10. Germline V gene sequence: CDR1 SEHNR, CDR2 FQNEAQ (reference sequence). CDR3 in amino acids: CASSLDRGVSRSYEQYF. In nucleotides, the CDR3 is TGTGCCAGCAGCTTAGACAGGGGAGTCAGTAGATCCTACGAGCAGTACTTC.

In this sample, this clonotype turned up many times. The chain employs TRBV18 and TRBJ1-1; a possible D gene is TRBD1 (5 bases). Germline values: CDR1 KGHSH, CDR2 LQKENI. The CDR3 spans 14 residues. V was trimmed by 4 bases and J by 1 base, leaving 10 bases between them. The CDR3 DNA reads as TGTGCCAGCTCACGAGCCGGGACGAACACTGAAGCTTTCTTT. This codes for CASSRAGTNTEAFF. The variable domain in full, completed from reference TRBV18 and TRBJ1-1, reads NAGVMQNPRHLVRRRGQEARLRCSPMKGHSHVYWYRQLPEEGLKFMVYLQKENIIDESGMPKERFSAEFPKEGPSILRIQQVVRGDSAAYFCASSRAGTNTEAFFGQGTRLTVV.

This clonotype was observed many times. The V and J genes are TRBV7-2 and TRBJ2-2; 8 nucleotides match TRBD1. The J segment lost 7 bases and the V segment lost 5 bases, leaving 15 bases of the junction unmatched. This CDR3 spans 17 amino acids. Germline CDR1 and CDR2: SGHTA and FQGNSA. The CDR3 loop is CASSNHAGTGLGGELFF. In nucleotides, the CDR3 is TGTGCCAGCAGCAATCACGCCGGGACAGGTCTCGGCGGGGAGCTGTTTTTT. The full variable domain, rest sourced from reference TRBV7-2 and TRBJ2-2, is GAGVSQSPSNKVTEKGKDVELRCDPISGHTALYWYRQSLGQGLEFLIYFQGNSAPDKSGLPSDRFSAERTGGSVSTLTIQRTQQEDSAVYLCASSNHAGTGLGGELFFGEGSRLTVL.

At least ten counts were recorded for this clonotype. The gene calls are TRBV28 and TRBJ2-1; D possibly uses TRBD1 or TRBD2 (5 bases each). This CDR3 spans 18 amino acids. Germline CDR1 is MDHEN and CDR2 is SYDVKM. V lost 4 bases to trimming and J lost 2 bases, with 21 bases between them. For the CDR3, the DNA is TGTGCCAGCAGTTGGATATTAACCGGGACGGATACCTACAATGAGCAGTTCTTC. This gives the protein CASSWILTGTDTYNEQFF.

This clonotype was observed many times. The DNA for the CDR3 is TGTGCCAGCAGCCAGGGGCGACCTAATGAAAAACTGTTTTTT. As protein: CASSQGRPNEKLFF. This chain joins TRBV13 and TRBJ1-4; D might be TRBD1 (6 bases). In germline, CDR1 is PRHDT, CDR2 FYEKMQ (reference sequence). The CDR3 extends over 14 amino acids. V lost 5 bases to trimming and J lost 3 bases, with 10 bases between them.

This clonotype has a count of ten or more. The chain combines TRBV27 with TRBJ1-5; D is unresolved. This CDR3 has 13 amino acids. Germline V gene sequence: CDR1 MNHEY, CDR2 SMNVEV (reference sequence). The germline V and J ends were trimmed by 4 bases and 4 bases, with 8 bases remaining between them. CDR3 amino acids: CASSWKTNQPQHF. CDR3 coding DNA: TGTGCCAGCAGTTGGAAGACAAATCAGCCCCAGCATTTT.

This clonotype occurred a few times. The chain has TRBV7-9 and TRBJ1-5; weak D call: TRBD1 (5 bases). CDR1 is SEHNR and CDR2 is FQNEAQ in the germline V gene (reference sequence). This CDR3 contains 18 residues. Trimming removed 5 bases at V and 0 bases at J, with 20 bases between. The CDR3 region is CASSRWGKSGYSNQPQHF. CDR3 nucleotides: TGTGCCAGCAGCCGCTGGGGGAAGTCGGGGTATAGCAATCAGCCCCAGCATTTT.

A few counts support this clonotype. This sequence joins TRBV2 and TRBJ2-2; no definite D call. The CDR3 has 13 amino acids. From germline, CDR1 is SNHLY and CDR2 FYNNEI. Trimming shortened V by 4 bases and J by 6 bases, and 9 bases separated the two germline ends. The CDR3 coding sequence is TGTGCCAGCAGTGGCTGGGTGTCCGGGGAGCTGTTTTTT. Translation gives CASSGWVSGELFF.

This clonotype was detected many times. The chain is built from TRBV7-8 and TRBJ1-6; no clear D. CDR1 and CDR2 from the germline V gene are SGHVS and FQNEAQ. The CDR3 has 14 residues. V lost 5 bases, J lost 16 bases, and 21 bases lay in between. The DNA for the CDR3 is TGTGCCAGCAGCGAAAGCAACCAATTTTCAAGACTCCACTTT. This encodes CASSESNQFSRLHF.

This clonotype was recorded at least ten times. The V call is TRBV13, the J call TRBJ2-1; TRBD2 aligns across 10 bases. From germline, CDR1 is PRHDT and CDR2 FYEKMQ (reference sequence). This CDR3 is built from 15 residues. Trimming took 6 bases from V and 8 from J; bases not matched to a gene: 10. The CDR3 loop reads CASSLYSGRNYEQFF. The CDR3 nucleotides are TGTGCCAGCAGTCTTTATAGCGGGAGGAACTATGAGCAGTTCTTC.

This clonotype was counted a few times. The CDR3 DNA sequence: TGCGCCAGCAGCAACAGCGGCAGCCGATCTGGGGCCAACGTCCTGACTTTC. It is translated as CASSNSGSRSGANVLTF. The V and J genes are TRBV5-1 and TRBJ2-6, with D possibly matching TRBD2 (5 bases). The CDR3 extends over 17 amino acids. Germline values: CDR1 SGHRS, CDR2 YFSETQ. Trimming cost V 4 bases and J 1 base, with 15 bases left between them.

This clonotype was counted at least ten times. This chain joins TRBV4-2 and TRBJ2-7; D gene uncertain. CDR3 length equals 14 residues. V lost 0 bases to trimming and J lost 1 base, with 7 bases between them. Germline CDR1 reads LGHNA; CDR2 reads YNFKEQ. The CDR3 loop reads CASSQEVVSYEQYF. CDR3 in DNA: TGTGCCAGCAGCCAAGAGGTAGTATCCTACGAGCAGTACTTC.

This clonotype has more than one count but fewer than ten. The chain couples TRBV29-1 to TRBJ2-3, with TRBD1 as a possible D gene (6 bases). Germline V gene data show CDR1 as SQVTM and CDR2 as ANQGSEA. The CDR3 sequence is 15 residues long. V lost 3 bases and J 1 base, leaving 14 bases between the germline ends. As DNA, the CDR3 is TGCAGCGTTGAGGGGAACAGGGTGGGCACAGATACGCAGTATTTT. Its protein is CSVEGNRVGTDTQYF.

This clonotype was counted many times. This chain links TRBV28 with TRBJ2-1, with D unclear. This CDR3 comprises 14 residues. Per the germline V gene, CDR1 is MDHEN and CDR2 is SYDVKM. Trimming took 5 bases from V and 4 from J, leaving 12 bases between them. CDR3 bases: TGTGCCAGCAGTCCCTCGGTCTTTTACAATGAGCAGTTCTTC. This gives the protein CASSPSVFYNEQFF.

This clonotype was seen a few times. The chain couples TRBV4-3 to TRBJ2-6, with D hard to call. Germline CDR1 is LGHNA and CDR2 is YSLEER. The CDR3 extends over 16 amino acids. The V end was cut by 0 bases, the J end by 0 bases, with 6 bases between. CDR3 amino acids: CASSQEVPSGANVLTF. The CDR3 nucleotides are TGCGCCAGCAGCCAAGAAGTCCCCTCTGGGGCCAACGTCCTGACTTTC.

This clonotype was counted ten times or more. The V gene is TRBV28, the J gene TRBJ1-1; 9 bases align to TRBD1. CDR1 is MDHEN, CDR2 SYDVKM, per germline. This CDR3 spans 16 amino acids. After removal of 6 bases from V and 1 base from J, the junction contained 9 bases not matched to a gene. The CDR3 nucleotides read TGTGCCAGCAGCGTTACAGGGGGCAGTGGGAACACTGAAGCTTTCTTT. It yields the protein CASSVTGGSGNTEAFF.

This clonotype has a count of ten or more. CDR3 in amino acids: CASSLALKHDGYTF. CDR3 nucleotide sequence: TGTGCCAGCAGCTTAGCGCTCAAGCACGATGGCTACACCTTC. This chain uses TRBV7-8 with TRBJ1-2; no clear D. The V end lost 0 bases, the J end lost 6 bases, and 11 bases lay between the germline ends. The CDR3 has 14 residues. Germline loops: CDR1 SGHVS, CDR2 FQNEAQ.

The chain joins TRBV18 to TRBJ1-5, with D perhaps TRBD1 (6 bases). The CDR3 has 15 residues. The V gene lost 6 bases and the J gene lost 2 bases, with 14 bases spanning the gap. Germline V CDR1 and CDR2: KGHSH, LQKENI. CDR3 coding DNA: TGTGCCAGCTCCCGGACAGCCGCAGGCAATCAGCCCCAGCATTTT. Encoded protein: CASSRTAAGNQPQHF.

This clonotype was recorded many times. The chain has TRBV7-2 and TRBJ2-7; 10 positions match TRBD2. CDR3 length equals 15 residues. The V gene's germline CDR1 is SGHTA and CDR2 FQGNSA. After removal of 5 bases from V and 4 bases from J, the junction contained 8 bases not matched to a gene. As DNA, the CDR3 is TGTGCCAGCAGCCCAGGAGGACTAGCGGTTTACGAGCAGTACTTC. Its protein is CASSPGGLAVYEQYF.

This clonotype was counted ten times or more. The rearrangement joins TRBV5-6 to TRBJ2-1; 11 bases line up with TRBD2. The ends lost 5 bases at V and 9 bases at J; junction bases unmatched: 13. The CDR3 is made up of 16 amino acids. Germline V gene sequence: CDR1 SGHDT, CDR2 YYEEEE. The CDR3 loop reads CASRGTSGIDDSEQFF. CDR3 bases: TGTGCCAGCAGAGGGACTAGCGGTATAGACGACAGTGAGCAGTTCTTC.

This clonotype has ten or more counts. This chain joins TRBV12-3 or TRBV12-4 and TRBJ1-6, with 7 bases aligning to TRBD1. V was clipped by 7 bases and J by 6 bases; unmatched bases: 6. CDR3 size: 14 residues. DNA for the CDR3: TGTGCCAGCACCGGGGACAGCTTTAATTCACCCCTCCACTTT. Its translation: CASTGDSFNSPLHF.

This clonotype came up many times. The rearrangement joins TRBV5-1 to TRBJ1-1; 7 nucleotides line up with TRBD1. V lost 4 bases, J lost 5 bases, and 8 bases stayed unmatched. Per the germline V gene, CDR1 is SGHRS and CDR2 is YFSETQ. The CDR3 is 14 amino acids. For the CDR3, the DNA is TGCGCCAGCAGCGAAACAGGGGCGGAGACTGAAGCTTTCTTT. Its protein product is CASSETGAETEAFF.

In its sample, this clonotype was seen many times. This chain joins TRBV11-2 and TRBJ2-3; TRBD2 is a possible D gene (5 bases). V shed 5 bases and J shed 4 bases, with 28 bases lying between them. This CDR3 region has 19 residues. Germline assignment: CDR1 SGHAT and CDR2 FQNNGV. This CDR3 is CASSQPRILYGSRADTQYF. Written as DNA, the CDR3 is TGTGCCAGCAGCCAGCCCAGAATCCTTTATGGGAGTCGAGCAGATACGCAGTATTTT.

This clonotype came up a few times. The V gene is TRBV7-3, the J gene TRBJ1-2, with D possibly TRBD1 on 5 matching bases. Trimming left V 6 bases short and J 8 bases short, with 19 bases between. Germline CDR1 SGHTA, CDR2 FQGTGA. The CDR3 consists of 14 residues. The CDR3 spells CASSSGGPYGGYTF. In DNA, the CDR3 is TGTGCCAGCAGTTCGGGGGGACCGTACGGCGGCTACACCTTC. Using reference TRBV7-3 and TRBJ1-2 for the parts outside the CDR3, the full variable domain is GAGVSQTPSNKVTEKGKYVELRCDPISGHTALYWYRQSLGQGPEFLIYFQGTGAADDSGLPNDRFFAVRPEGSVSTLKIQRTERGDSAVYLCASSSGGPYGGYTFGSGTRLTVV.

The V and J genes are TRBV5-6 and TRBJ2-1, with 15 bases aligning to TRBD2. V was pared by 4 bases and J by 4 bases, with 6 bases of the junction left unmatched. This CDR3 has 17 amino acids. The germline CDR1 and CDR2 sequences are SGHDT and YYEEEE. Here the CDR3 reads CASSPGLAGGSYNEQFF. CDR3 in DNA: TGTGCCAGCAGCCCTGGACTAGCGGGGGGGTCGTACAATGAGCAGTTCTTC.

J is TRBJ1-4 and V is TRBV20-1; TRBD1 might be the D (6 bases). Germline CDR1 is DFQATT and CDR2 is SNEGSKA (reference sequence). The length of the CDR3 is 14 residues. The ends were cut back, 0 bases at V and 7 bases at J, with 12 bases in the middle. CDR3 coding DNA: TGCAGTGCTAGAGATTCACAGGGAACTGAAAAACTGTTTTTT. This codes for CSARDSQGTEKLFF.

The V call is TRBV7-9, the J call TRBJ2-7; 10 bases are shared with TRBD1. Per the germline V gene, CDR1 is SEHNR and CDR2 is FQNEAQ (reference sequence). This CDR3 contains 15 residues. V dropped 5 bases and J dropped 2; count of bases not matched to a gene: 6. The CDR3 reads CASSEGQGLTYEQYF. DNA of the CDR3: TGTGCCAGCAGCGAGGGACAGGGGCTAACCTACGAGCAGTACTTC. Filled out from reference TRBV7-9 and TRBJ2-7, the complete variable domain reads DTGVSQNPRHKITKRGQNVTFRCDPISEHNRLYWYRQTLGQGPEFLTYFQNEAQLEKSRLLSDRFSAERPKGSFSTLEIQRTEQGDSAMYLCASSEGQGLTYEQYFGPGTRLTVT.

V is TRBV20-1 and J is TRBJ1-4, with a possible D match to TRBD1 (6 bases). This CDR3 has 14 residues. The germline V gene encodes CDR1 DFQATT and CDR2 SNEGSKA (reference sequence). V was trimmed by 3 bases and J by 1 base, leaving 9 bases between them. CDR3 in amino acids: CSARHRETNEKLFF. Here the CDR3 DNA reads TGCAGTGCTAGGCACAGGGAAACTAATGAAAAACTGTTTTTT.

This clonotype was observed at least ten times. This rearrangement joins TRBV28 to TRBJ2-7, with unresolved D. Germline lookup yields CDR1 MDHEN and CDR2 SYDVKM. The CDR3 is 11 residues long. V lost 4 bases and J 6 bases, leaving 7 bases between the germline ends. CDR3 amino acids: CASSWRSEQYF. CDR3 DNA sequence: TGTGCCAGCAGTTGGAGAAGCGAGCAGTACTTC.